This entry lists 21 T cell receptor beta chains sequenced from one sample in a study of cytomegalovirus exposure and HLA in healthy donors. PCR was performed using 60 Vbeta and 13 Jbeta primers. Clones were sequenced by immunoSEQ multiplex PCR, and TCRdb holds only the in-frame ones, with some missing. The repertoire holds around 170,000 clones, with 84% as singletons. Sequencing used PBMCs. All receptors come from a boy aged 2 to 10 in good health and CMV-seronegative.

The sample holds one count of this clone. This sequence joins TRBV7-9 and TRBJ2-1; 9 bases map to TRBD2. The germline V gene encodes CDR1 SEHNR and CDR2 FQNEAQ (reference sequence). J was trimmed by 4 bases and V by 2 bases; bases with no gene match: 15. The CDR3 has 19 residues. The DNA for the CDR3 is TGTGCCAGCAGCTTATCCTCGCGAGGTCTAGCGGGAAAGTACAATGAGCAGTTCTTC. Translated, it gives CASSLSSRGLAGKYNEQFF.

CDR3 sequence reads: CAWNGGVDGYTF. DNA of the CDR3: TGTGCCTGGAACGGGGGTGTGGATGGCTACACCTTC. This rearrangement joins TRBV30 to TRBJ1-2, with D maybe TRBD1 (5 bases). The CDR3 covers 12 residues. Trimming took off 4 bases at V and 6 bases at J, with 12 bases between the two ends. Germline loops: CDR1 GTSNPN, CDR2 SVGIG (reference sequence).

This clone has a handful of counts. The genes are TRBV4-2 and TRBJ2-7; 7 bases fit TRBD1. The germline V gene encodes CDR1 LGHNA and CDR2 YNFKEQ. J lost 5 bases, V lost 3 bases, and 7 bases had no gene match. This CDR3 comprises 14 residues. The CDR3 region has the DNA TGTGCCAGCAGCCACTTAACCGGGACAGACGAGCAGTACTTC. Protein product: CASSHLTGTDEQYF.

The V call is TRBV27, the J call TRBJ2-4; TRBD2 agrees at 13 bases. V shed 2 bases, J shed 0 bases, and the junction held 7 bases outside the gene matches. The V gene's germline CDR1 is MNHEY and CDR2 SMNVEV (reference sequence). The CDR3 runs 19 residues. The CDR3 sequence is CASSLLVLAGGGAKNIQYF. DNA of the CDR3: TGTGCCAGCAGTTTACTGGTACTAGCGGGAGGGGGAGCCAAAAACATTCAGTACTTC.

The rearrangement links TRBV4-1 to TRBJ2-7; weak D call: TRBD2 (6 bases). Germline CDR1 reads MGHRA; CDR2 reads YSYEKL. CDR3 length: 17 amino acids. The V and J ends lost 1 base and 1 base respectively, with 17 bases between them. The chain's CDR3 is CASSQGPRGGGSYEQYF. In nucleotides, the CDR3 is TGCGCCAGCAGCCAAGGTCCGAGGGGAGGAGGTTCCTACGAGCAGTACTTC.

This sequence joins TRBV5-6 and TRBJ1-1; D unclear. Trimming took 0 bases from V and 2 from J, leaving 8 bases between them. There are 14 residues in the CDR3. Germline CDR1 and CDR2: SGHDT and YYEEEE. The CDR3 protein is CASSLDVFNTEAFF. CDR3 DNA sequence: TGTGCCAGCAGCTTGGATGTCTTTAACACTGAAGCTTTCTTT.

Here the CDR3 reads CASSFSGGQPQHF. CDR3 nucleotide sequence: TGCGCCAGCAGCTTCTCCGGGGGTCAGCCCCAGCATTTT. The rearrangement joins TRBV5-1 to TRBJ1-5, with TRBD1 as a possible D gene (5 bases). Trimming removed 2 bases at V and 6 bases at J, with 9 bases between. The CDR3 length is 13 residues. CDR1 and CDR2 from the germline V gene are SGHRS and YFSETQ.

The rearrangement uses TRBV6-5 and TRBJ2-7, with D perhaps matching TRBD1 (6 bases). Germline CDR1 and CDR2: MNHEY and SVGAGI. Deletions cut 0 bases from V and 1 base from J, with 10 bases between. The CDR3 runs 15 residues. CDR3 sequence (DNA): TGTGCCAGCAGTTACTCCCCAGGGGTGTCCTACGAGCAGTACTTC. Its protein is CASSYSPGVSYEQYF.

This clone was seen only a few times. The genes are TRBV27 and TRBJ1-5, with TRBD1 matching 7 bases. Per the germline V gene, CDR1 is MNHEY and CDR2 is SMNVEV (reference sequence). This CDR3 region has 16 residues. The V gene end was trimmed by 5 bases and the J gene end by 2 bases; junction bases not matched to a gene: 9. The CDR3 here is CASSTTAGGGNQPQHF. CDR3 sequence (DNA): TGTGCCAGCAGTACCACTGCAGGGGGTGGCAATCAGCCCCAGCATTTT.

The chain uses TRBV7-9 and TRBJ2-7; 9 bases are a match to TRBD1. CDR3 size: 15 residues. V dropped 5 bases and J dropped 3; count of bases not matched to a gene: 8. Germline CDR1 SEHNR, CDR2 FQNEAQ (reference sequence). This CDR3 reads CASSRDRAYNYEQYF. Here the CDR3 DNA reads TGTGCCAGCAGCCGGGACAGGGCATATAACTACGAGCAGTACTTC.

This sequence joins TRBV13 and TRBJ2-1; D perhaps matches TRBD2 (6 bases). Trimming removed 0 bases from V and 5 bases from J, with 17 bases in between. Germline values: CDR1 PRHDT, CDR2 FYEKMQ (reference sequence). The length of the CDR3 is 17 residues. The CDR3, as DNA: TGTGCCAGCAGCTTAGGCTTGGGACTTCGCTTAAACAATGAGCAGTTCTTC. This codes for CASSLGLGLRLNNEQFF.

This chain links TRBV9 with TRBJ1-2, with a weak D call TRBD1 (5 bases). Germline assignment: CDR1 SGDLS and CDR2 YYNGEE. Between the trimmed V and J ends, which lost 0 bases and 3 bases, there was a span of 21 bases. This CDR3 contains 18 residues. CDR3 coding DNA: TGTGCCAGCAGCGTAGCTACAGGTCGGGCAGAGAGAGACTATGGCTACACCTTC. As protein: CASSVATGRAERDYGYTF.

V gene TRBV28 combines with J gene TRBJ1-4; TRBD1 is a possible D gene (5 bases). The CDR3 runs to 16 residues. Germline CDR1 and CDR2: MDHEN and SYDVKM. V dropped 7 bases and J dropped 0 bases, with 15 bases sitting between them. The CDR3 DNA sequence: TGTGCCAGCATAGGCGGACAAAGTCCAACTAATGAAAAACTGTTTTTT. Its translation is CASIGGQSPTNEKLFF.

The gene calls are TRBV10-1 and TRBJ2-5; D is ambiguous. Germline lookup yields CDR1 WNHNN and CDR2 SYGVQD (reference sequence). Between the trimmed V and J ends, which lost 5 bases and 3 bases, there was a span of 10 bases. This CDR3 region has 13 residues. Here the CDR3 reads CASSTGPEETQYF. The CDR3 nucleotides read TGCGCCAGCAGTACGGGTCCCGAAGAGACCCAGTACTTC.

The chain joins TRBV5-4 to TRBJ1-2, with 11 positions matching TRBD1. The J segment lost 2 bases and the V segment lost 7 bases, leaving 13 bases of the junction unmatched. There are 17 residues in the CDR3. CDR1 and CDR2 from the germline V gene are SGHNT and YYREEE (reference sequence). CDR3 protein: CASSPTGTGGRNYGYTF. The DNA of the CDR3 is TGTGCCAGCTCGCCGACGGGGACAGGGGGACGGAACTATGGCTACACCTTC.

The chain combines TRBV7-6 with TRBJ2-3; perhaps TRBD2 as D (5 bases). Per the germline V gene, CDR1 is SGHVS and CDR2 is FNYEAQ. The CDR3 sequence is 17 residues long. Between the trimmed V and J ends, which lost 4 bases and 0 bases, there was a span of 17 bases. CDR3 sequence reads: CASSSQQSGFSTDTQYF. The CDR3 nucleotides are TGTGCCAGCAGCTCCCAACAAAGCGGATTTAGCACAGATACGCAGTATTTT.

The chain recombines TRBV27 with TRBJ2-1, with D maybe TRBD2 (5 bases). V lost 5 bases and J lost 9, with 11 bases in between. Germline values: CDR1 MNHEY, CDR2 SMNVEV (reference sequence). This CDR3 comprises 12 residues. CDR3 nucleotide sequence: TGTGCCAGCAGTCACCCGGCGGGTGAGCAGTTCTTC. Its protein product is CASSHPAGEQFF.

The chain combines TRBV5-1 with TRBJ1-5, with D possibly TRBD1 on 5 matching bases. The V gene's germline CDR1 is SGHRS and CDR2 YFSETQ. V lost 2 bases to trimming and J lost 2 bases, with 14 bases between them. The CDR3 totals 16 residues. The CDR3 spells CASSFGGFLGNQPQHF. In DNA, the CDR3 is TGCGCCAGCAGCTTCGGGGGGTTTTTGGGCAATCAGCCCCAGCATTTT.

This clone was counted only a few times. The rearrangement links TRBV20-1 to TRBJ2-7, with D maybe TRBD1 (5 bases). This CDR3 contains 11 residues. V was trimmed by 6 bases and J by 6 bases, leaving 12 bases between them. Germline V gene data show CDR1 as DFQATT and CDR2 as SNEGSKA (reference sequence). CDR3 protein: CSATPGSEQYF. The CDR3 DNA follows: TGCAGTGCCACACCAGGGTCCGAGCAGTACTTC.

The sample holds one count of this clone. The V gene is TRBV7-2, the J gene TRBJ2-1; tentative D call: TRBD2 (6 bases). The CDR3 is 14 residues long. Trimming removed 1 base from V and 5 bases from J, with 9 bases in between. The germline gives CDR1 SGHTA, CDR2 FQGNSA. CDR3 sequence reads: CASSLDGSHNEQFF. The CDR3 nucleotides read TGTGCCAGCAGCTTAGACGGGAGTCACAATGAGCAGTTCTTC.

V is TRBV28 and J is TRBJ2-7; 7 nucleotides align to TRBD1. CDR1 is MDHEN and CDR2 is SYDVKM in the germline V gene. V shed 5 bases, J shed 5 bases, and the junction held 15 bases outside the gene matches. This CDR3 contains 16 residues. CDR3 DNA sequence: TGTGCCAGCAGTCTTAGGGGGACAGCCCCACCCAACGAGCAGTACTTC. Amino acid sequence: CASSLRGTAPPNEQYF.